This passage covers 14 T cell receptor beta chains from one sample sequenced in a study of T cell repertoires in cytomegalovirus infection. TCRdb re-called the reads with MiXCR, one entry per CDR3 protein. This sample has roughly 630,000 distinct CDR3 sequences, with approximately 24% found just once. Input material: CD8+ T cells from PBMCs. The receptors come from a human donor in good health (CMV status not recorded). Some clones in this sample may be carry-over from other donors' samples.

CDR3 in DNA: TGTGCCAGCAGCTTCGACCTTCTGACAGGGGGCAGCTCCTACGAGCAGTACTTC. It translates to CASSFDLLTGGSSYEQYF. The V and J genes are TRBV5-5 and TRBJ2-7; the match to TRBD1 covers 10 bases. The CDR3 contains 18 residues. J was trimmed by 0 bases and V by 2 bases; bases with no gene match: 11. The germline CDR1 and CDR2 sequences are SGHKS and YYEKEE (reference sequence).

This clonotype was seen repeatedly, ten times or more. The gene calls are TRBV12-3 or TRBV12-4 and TRBJ2-3; no reliable D call. This CDR3 region has 16 residues. V gave up 7 bases and J gave up 2 bases, with 19 bases separating them. For the CDR3, the DNA is TGTGCCAGCACCACCGGTGTGTCAACCGACACAGATACGCAGTATTTT. Encoded protein: CASTTGVSTDTDTQYF.

Notes on this clonotype: A much larger clone sits a single nucleotide away, making a read error possible. The chain is built from TRBV7-6 and TRBJ2-1; possible D gene TRBD1, 6 bases. From germline, CDR1 is SGHVS and CDR2 FNYEAQ. This CDR3 is built from 12 residues. CDR3 DNA sequence: TGTACCAGCAGCCCTCAGGGGCCTGAGCAGTTCTTC. Encoded protein: CTSSPQGPEQFF.

The chain joins TRBV29-1 to TRBJ1-5; D is possibly TRBD1 (5 bases). The CDR3 sequence is 12 residues long. Trimming shortened V by 7 bases and J by 8 bases, and 15 bases separated the two germline ends. Germline V gives CDR1 SQVTM, CDR2 ANQGSEA. The CDR3 loop reads CSATGPGKPQHF. The CDR3 nucleotides read TGCAGCGCTACAGGTCCGGGGAAGCCCCAGCATTTT.

V usage is TRBV5-5 and J usage is TRBJ1-1; no clear D. V was clipped by 0 bases and J by 5 bases, with 8 bases between them. CDR1 and CDR2 from the germline V gene are SGHKS and YYEKEE (reference sequence). CDR3 length: 13 residues. Here the CDR3 DNA reads TGTGCCAGCAGCTTGGTAACACCTACTGAAGCTTTCTTT. Translation: CASSLVTPTEAFF.

The chain joins TRBV5-6 to TRBJ2-5; 9 bases are a match to TRBD1. The CDR3 runs 15 residues. Per germline, CDR1 SGHDT and CDR2 YYEEEE. Unmatched junction bases numbered 6, after V lost 4 bases and J lost 2 bases. CDR3 residues: CASSSPGTGQETQYF. As DNA, the CDR3 is TGTGCCAGCAGCAGCCCCGGGACAGGGCAAGAGACCCAGTACTTC.

The rearrangement links TRBV20-1 to TRBJ2-1; TRBD2 matches at 7 bases. CDR1 and CDR2 from the germline V gene are DFQATT and SNEGSKA (reference sequence). The CDR3 loop spans 12 amino acids. Trimming cost V 5 bases and J 4 bases; bases outside gene matches: 2. CDR3 DNA: TGCAGTGCTCCGGGAGGATACAATGAGCAGTTCTTC. It encodes CSAPGGYNEQFF.

The V call is TRBV4-3, the J call TRBJ2-3; a weak D match, TRBD2 (6 bases). The CDR3 loop spans 17 amino acids. Trimming shortened V by 0 bases and J by 2 bases, and 15 bases separated the two germline ends. Germline V gene data show CDR1 as LGHNA and CDR2 as YSLEER. The DNA for the CDR3 is TGCGCCAGCAGCCAAGATAGTGTGGGACTCCTCACAGATACGCAGTATTTT. It codes for CASSQDSVGLLTDTQYF.

Concerning this clonotype: Germline and junction disagree at one end, which may indicate a read error. V is TRBV4-1 and J is TRBJ2-2, with a possible D match to TRBD2 (5 bases). Germline V gene sequence: CDR1 MGHRA, CDR2 YSYEKL. This CDR3 contains 15 residues. The CDR3, as DNA: TGTGCCAGCAGCCAACCTGGGGAGTCTCCCGGGGAGCTGTTTTTT. It yields the protein CASSQPGESPGELFF.

As concerns this clonotype: An end of the junction does not agree with germline; a read error may underlie this. The chain has TRBV11-3 and TRBJ2-2, with D unclear. The length of the CDR3 is 13 residues. Germline-derived CDR1 and CDR2 are SGHNT and YENEEA. CDR3 in DNA: TGTGTCAGCAGCCAGACATTTACCGGGGAGCTGTTTTTT. Its protein is CVSSQTFTGELFF. The variable domain in full, completed from reference TRBV11-3 and TRBJ2-2, reads EAGVVQSPRYKIIEKKQPVAFWCNPISGHNTLYWYLQNLGQGPELLIRYENEEAVDDSQLPKDRFSAERLKGVDSTLKIQPAELGDSAVYLCVSSQTFTGELFFGEGSRLTVL.

Ten or more counts support this clonotype. V gene TRBV19 combines with J gene TRBJ2-1; D not resolved. The CDR3 has 11 amino acids. Germline V CDR1 and CDR2: LNHDA, SQIVND (reference sequence). Trimming cost V 3 bases and J 15 bases, with 12 bases left between them. DNA for the CDR3: TGTGCCAGTAGTATTGGTACAGTTGGGTTCTTC. This gives the protein CASSIGTVGFF.

This clonotype was counted at least ten times. The chain's CDR3 is CASSYGTGYYNEQFF. CDR3 bases: TGTGCCAGCAGTTACGGGACAGGGTACTACAATGAGCAGTTCTTC. The rearrangement joins TRBV6-2 or TRBV6-3 to TRBJ2-1, with 9 positions matching TRBD1. This CDR3 contains 15 residues. Germline V gene lookup returns CDR1 MNHEY and CDR2 SVGEGT. Trimming removed 2 bases from V and 3 bases from J; junction bases left unmatched: 2.

V is TRBV13 and J is TRBJ1-1; 12 bases fit TRBD1. Trimming removed 7 bases from V and 4 bases from J; junction bases left unmatched: 13. Germline V CDR1 and CDR2: PRHDT, FYEKMQ (reference sequence). The CDR3 has 17 residues. The CDR3 spells CASTKWGQGAGSTEAFF. CDR3 DNA: TGTGCCAGCACAAAATGGGGACAGGGGGCAGGAAGCACTGAAGCTTTCTTT.

This clonotype has a count of ten or more. The chain links TRBV27 to TRBJ2-5; TRBD1 agrees at 9 bases. The CDR3 loop spans 17 amino acids. The V and J ends lost 5 bases and 2 bases, in that order; junction bases with no gene match: 12. Germline V lookup: CDR1 MNHEY, CDR2 SMNVEV (reference sequence). CDR3 coding DNA: TGTGCCAGCAGTCTCATACCCGGGACAGGGAGACAAGAGACCCAGTACTTC. This gives the protein CASSLIPGTGRQETQYF.